What follows are 30 T cell receptor beta chains derived from one specimen sequenced in a study of cytomegalovirus exposure and HLA in healthy donors. With 60 Vbeta and 13 Jbeta primers, the PCR was carried out. Method: immunoSEQ multiplex PCR; TCRdb's copy keeps in-frame clones and lacks some. The data contain approximately 60,000 clones, roughly four fifths of them singletons. Sequenced sample: PBMCs. These receptors were obtained from a middle-aged man in good health and CMV-seronegative.

This sequence joins TRBV5-1 and TRBJ2-1, with D unclear. The CDR3 is 13 residues long. Germline V gives CDR1 SGHRS, CDR2 YFSETQ. The V gene lost 4 bases and the J gene lost 6 bases, with 11 bases spanning the gap. The CDR3 spells CASSGITPNEQFF. CDR3 nucleotides: TGCGCCAGCAGCGGCATAACGCCCAATGAGCAGTTCTTC. The full variable domain, rest sourced from reference TRBV5-1 and TRBJ2-1, is KAGVTQTPRYLIKTRGQQVTLSCSPISGHRSVSWYQQTPGQGLQFLFEYFSETQRNKGNFPGRFSGRQFSNSRSEMNVSTLELGDSALYLCASSGITPNEQFFGPGTRLTVL.

This clone was picked up one time. This chain joins TRBV6-6 and TRBJ1-5; 9 bases are shared with TRBD1. The V gene end was trimmed by 0 bases and the J gene end by 6 bases; junction bases not matched to a gene: 6. The CDR3 has 16 amino acids. Germline CDR1 reads MNHNY; CDR2 reads SVGAGI (reference sequence). CDR3 loop: CASSYSSVGQGQPQHF. The CDR3, as DNA: TGTGCCAGCAGTTACTCGAGTGTGGGACAGGGTCAGCCCCAGCATTTT.

The chain uses TRBV5-1 and TRBJ2-3; 10 nucleotides match TRBD1. The V gene's germline CDR1 is SGHRS and CDR2 YFSETQ. V was pared by 2 bases and J by 4 bases, with 16 bases of the junction left unmatched. The CDR3 spans 19 residues. This CDR3 is CASSFDEVTGGGRADTQYF. The CDR3 region has the DNA TGCGCCAGCAGCTTTGACGAGGTGACAGGGGGCGGTCGGGCAGATACGCAGTATTTT.

This clone was seen once. V usage is TRBV5-1 and J usage is TRBJ2-1; 7 nucleotides line up with TRBD1. V lost 4 bases, J lost 0 bases, and 4 bases stayed unmatched. Germline lookup yields CDR1 SGHRS and CDR2 YFSETQ. The CDR3 is 15 residues long. The CDR3 DNA follows: TGCGCCAGCAGCCGGGACAGTAGCTCCTACAATGAGCAGTTCTTC. It translates to CASSRDSSSYNEQFF. The variable domain in full, completed from reference TRBV5-1 and TRBJ2-1, reads KAGVTQTPRYLIKTRGQQVTLSCSPISGHRSVSWYQQTPGQGLQFLFEYFSETQRNKGNFPGRFSGRQFSNSRSEMNVSTLELGDSALYLCASSRDSSSYNEQFFGPGTRLTVL.

V usage is TRBV18 and J usage is TRBJ2-2, with D perhaps TRBD2 (6 bases). The CDR3 is 17 residues long. Germline values: CDR1 KGHSH, CDR2 LQKENI. Trimming removed 2 bases at V and 0 bases at J, with 13 bases between. The CDR3 DNA reads TGTGCCAGCTCACCAAGGGGCGGCGGGGCGAACACCGGGGAGCTGTTTTTT. Its protein is CASSPRGGGANTGELFF.

This rearrangement joins TRBV6-5 to TRBJ1-3; D uncertain. Germline V CDR1 and CDR2: MNHEY, SVGAGI. The CDR3 extends over 14 amino acids. Between the trimmed V and J ends, which lost 3 bases and 3 bases, there was a span of 9 bases. CDR3 in amino acids: CASSYSDYGNTIYF. In nucleotides, the CDR3 is TGTGCCAGCAGTTATTCAGATTATGGAAACACCATATATTTT.

The chain uses TRBV5-1 and TRBJ2-5; a weak D match, TRBD1 (5 bases). Trimming left V 2 bases short and J 1 base short, with 6 bases between. Germline V gives CDR1 SGHRS, CDR2 YFSETQ. This CDR3 comprises 13 residues. CDR3 sequence (DNA): TGCGCCAGCAGCTTAGGGGTCCAAGAGACCCAGTACTTC. Protein: CASSLGVQETQYF.

This chain uses TRBV11-2 with TRBJ2-1; the match to TRBD2 covers 8 bases. The CDR3 totals 14 residues. CDR1 and CDR2 from the germline V gene are SGHAT and FQNNGV. Trimming at V came to 5 bases and at J to 9 bases, leaving 9 bases not matched to a gene. The CDR3 DNA sequence: TGTGCCAGCAGCCCCTCCGGGACTAGTGGTGAGCAGTTCTTC. It encodes CASSPSGTSGEQFF.

This clone was recorded once. The gene calls are TRBV7-2 and TRBJ2-1, with 8 bases fitting TRBD2. CDR1 is SGHTA, CDR2 FQGNSA, per germline. This CDR3 has 14 amino acids. The junction had 9 bases not matched to a gene; V was cut back by 7 bases and J by 7 bases. The CDR3 sequence is CASTLSGAINEQFF. CDR3 DNA: TGTGCCAGCACCCTTAGCGGGGCTATTAATGAGCAGTTCTTC.

V gene TRBV6-5 combines with J gene TRBJ2-2; a weak D match, TRBD2 (5 bases). This CDR3 is 15 amino acids long. Germline CDR1 is MNHEY and CDR2 is SVGAGI. With 2 bases removed from V and 9 bases from J, the gap between germline ends came to 16 bases. The CDR3 DNA reads TGTGCCAGCAGTTACACCGGAGGCTGGCCCCGGGAGCTGTTTTTT. Translation gives CASSYTGGWPRELFF.

The count of this clone is one. This chain joins TRBV7-6 and TRBJ2-1; 8 nucleotides align to TRBD2. The CDR3 is 13 amino acids. The V gene's germline CDR1 is SGHVS and CDR2 FNYEAQ. V gave up 5 bases and J gave up 7 bases; unmatched junction bases: 4. In DNA form, the CDR3 reads TGTGCCAGCAGCCTGGGACTAGGGAATGAGCAGTTCTTC. The encoded protein is CASSLGLGNEQFF.

Only a few counts were recorded for this clone. The DNA of the CDR3 is TGCGCCAGCAGTGTTGCGGGGGGCGAGCAGTACTTC. Translating gives CASSVAGGEQYF. J is TRBJ2-7 and V is TRBV10-2; TRBD2 matches 8 bases. With V trimmed by 4 bases and J by 6 bases, 2 bases remained unmatched. The CDR3 totals 12 residues. CDR1 is WSHSY and CDR2 is SAAADI in the germline V gene.

The chain joins TRBV13 to TRBJ1-1; D gene unclear. The CDR3 totals 16 residues. Between the trimmed V and J ends, which lost 5 bases and 3 bases, there was a span of 19 bases. Germline V lookup: CDR1 PRHDT, CDR2 FYEKMQ (reference sequence). The CDR3 nucleotides read TGTGCCAGCAGCCCGGGGAGGGTCGGATTGGACACTGAAGCTTTCTTT. Translated, it gives CASSPGRVGLDTEAFF.

CDR3 residues: CASSEFRGYQETQYF. The CDR3 region has the DNA TGTGCCAGCAGTGAGTTTAGAGGGTACCAAGAGACCCAGTACTTC. This chain connects TRBV25-1 to TRBJ2-5, with D possibly matching TRBD2 (5 bases). CDR1 is MGHDK, CDR2 SYGVNS, per germline. There are 15 residues in the CDR3. V shed 3 bases and J shed 0 bases, with 11 bases lying between them.

This chain links TRBV5-4 with TRBJ2-7; D possibly corresponds to TRBD1 (6 bases). The CDR3 sequence is 15 residues long. Trimming took 4 bases from V and 2 from J, leaving 16 bases between them. Germline CDR1 and CDR2: SGHNT and YYREEE (reference sequence). The CDR3 DNA reads as TGTGCCAGCAGCCCAACTCCGGGACAAACCTACGAGCAGTACGTC. Residues: CASSPTPGQTYEQYV.

The V gene is TRBV7-9, the J gene TRBJ1-2; D is undetermined. Germline lookup yields CDR1 SEHNR and CDR2 FQNEAQ (reference sequence). The CDR3 extends over 16 amino acids. Trimming pared 4 bases from V and 4 bases from J, leaving 19 bases between. CDR3 in DNA: TGTGCCAGCAGCTCACAAGAAATCACAGATATCTATGGCTACACCTTC. This encodes CASSSQEITDIYGYTF.

V and J are TRBV28 and TRBJ1-5; D is ambiguous. Between the trimmed V and J ends, which lost 7 bases and 2 bases, there was a span of 12 bases. This CDR3 is 14 amino acids long. Germline V gene lookup returns CDR1 MDHEN and CDR2 SYDVKM. The CDR3 bases are TGTGCCAGCATACGAGGGATGCGCAATCAGCCCCAGCATTTT. It specifies CASIRGMRNQPQHF.

The J gene is TRBJ1-1, the V gene TRBV11-2, with D tentatively TRBD1 (5 bases). This CDR3 is built from 14 residues. V was shortened by 6 bases and J by 4 bases, with 15 bases between the two germline ends. Germline V gives CDR1 SGHAT, CDR2 FQNNGV. CDR3 DNA sequence: TGTGCCAGCAGGTACGGGGGATGGAGCACTGAAGCTTTCTTT. It codes for CASRYGGWSTEAFF.

This clone was detected a few times. This chain joins TRBV11-3 and TRBJ1-1; no clear D. This CDR3 is 13 amino acids long. Germline loops: CDR1 SGHNT, CDR2 YENEEA. Trimming removed 5 bases from V and 11 bases from J, with 18 bases in between. The CDR3 DNA reads TGTGCCAGCAGCACTCGGACGGACTTCTGGGCTTTCTTT. Protein sequence: CASSTRTDFWAFF.

This rearrangement joins TRBV29-1 to TRBJ1-2; maybe TRBD1 (5 bases). Germline V lookup: CDR1 SQVTM, CDR2 ANQGSEA. The V gene lost 1 base and the J gene lost 7 bases, with 13 bases spanning the gap. The CDR3 is made up of 13 amino acids. The CDR3 bases are TGCAGCGTTGAAGCCGGGGGGACGGGTGGCTACACCTTC. Translating gives CSVEAGGTGGYTF. The whole variable domain, filled in from reference TRBV29-1 and TRBJ1-2, reads SAVISQKPSRDICQRGTSLTIQCQVDSQVTMMFWYRQQPGQSLTLIATANQGSEATYESGFVIDKFPISRPNLTFSTLTVSNMSPEDSSIYLCSVEAGGTGGYTFGSGTRLTVV.

The rearrangement links TRBV20-1 to TRBJ1-2; 11 nucleotides agree with TRBD1. Trimming at V came to 6 bases and at J to 7 bases, leaving 1 base not matched to a gene. Germline lookup yields CDR1 DFQATT and CDR2 SNEGSKA (reference sequence). This CDR3 comprises 11 residues. In DNA form, the CDR3 reads TGCAGTGCCGGACAGGGGGCTGGCTACACCTTC. Its protein is CSAGQGAGYTF.

This clone has more than one count but fewer than ten. The V and J genes are TRBV6-5 and TRBJ2-5; 10 nucleotides align to TRBD2. Germline CDR1 MNHEY, CDR2 SVGAGI. V was pared by 0 bases and J by 7 bases, with 8 bases of the junction left unmatched. There are 16 residues in the CDR3. The CDR3 loop is CASSYSSSGGAGTQYF. CDR3 DNA: TGTGCCAGCAGTTACTCTTCGAGCGGGGGGGCTGGGACCCAGTACTTC.

The chain couples TRBV6-1 to TRBJ2-3, with 8 bases identical to TRBD2. Unmatched junction bases numbered 10, after V lost 4 bases and J lost 1 base. The CDR3 has 17 residues. Germline-derived CDR1 and CDR2 are MNHNS and SASEGT. DNA for the CDR3: TGTGCCAGCAGTGTCCGGACGGGGGGGCATGGCACAGATACGCAGTATTTT. This codes for CASSVRTGGHGTDTQYF.

This clone was seen only once. V gene TRBV18 combines with J gene TRBJ2-2; 10 bases agree with TRBD1. Per the germline V gene, CDR1 is KGHSH and CDR2 is LQKENI. J lost 6 bases, V lost 3 bases, and 4 bases had no gene match. This CDR3 has 15 residues. CDR3: CASSPRQGASGELFF. DNA of the CDR3: TGTGCCAGCTCACCCCGACAGGGGGCATCCGGGGAGCTGTTTTTT.

This sequence joins TRBV2 and TRBJ2-1; D gene ambiguous. The CDR3 sequence is 15 residues long. Trimming cost V 4 bases and J 0 bases, with 10 bases left between them. Germline CDR1 and CDR2: SNHLY and FYNNEI. Here the CDR3 DNA reads TGTGCCAGCAGTGTTCTCTCGGGCTCCTACAATGAGCAGTTCTTC. It specifies CASSVLSGSYNEQFF.

The chain has TRBV19 and TRBJ2-7; TRBD1 aligns across 10 bases. CDR1 and CDR2 from the germline V gene are LNHDA and SQIVND (reference sequence). The length of the CDR3 is 15 residues. The J segment lost 3 bases and the V segment lost 8 bases, leaving 10 bases of the junction unmatched. CDR3 sequence (DNA): TGTGCCAGTCGCTACCGGGACAGGGGTTACTACGAGCAGTACTTC. It encodes CASRYRDRGYYEQYF. The full variable domain, completed using reference TRBV19 and TRBJ2-7, is DGGITQSPKYLFRKEGQNVTLSCEQNLNHDAMYWYRQDPGQGLRLIYYSQIVNDFQKGDIAEGYSVSREKKESFPLTVTSAQKNPTAFYLCASRYRDRGYYEQYFGPGTRLTVT.

The rearrangement joins TRBV28 to TRBJ2-2; TRBD1 might be the D (5 bases). The CDR3 length is 13 residues. Germline V gene data show CDR1 as MDHEN and CDR2 as SYDVKM. V was shortened by 7 bases and J by 8 bases, with 14 bases between the two germline ends. CDR3 amino acids: CASTREVFGELFF. CDR3 coding DNA: TGTGCCAGCACCAGGGAAGTCTTTGGGGAGCTGTTTTTT.

V usage is TRBV5-5 and J usage is TRBJ1-6; weak D call: TRBD1 (6 bases). Germline V gives CDR1 SGHKS, CDR2 YYEKEE (reference sequence). The length of the CDR3 is 16 residues. V lost 2 bases and J 8 bases, leaving 17 bases between the germline ends. The CDR3 DNA follows: TGTGCCAGCAGCTTCAGGGGTTTGGAGATGGATTCACCCCTCCACTTT. This gives the protein CASSFRGLEMDSPLHF.

The chain has TRBV2 and TRBJ1-2; D is unclear. The ends were cut back, 3 bases at V and 4 bases at J, with 9 bases in the middle. CDR1 and CDR2 (germline): SNHLY, FYNNEI. The CDR3 consists of 13 residues. The CDR3 loop reads CASSDELLYGYTF. The DNA for the CDR3 is TGTGCCAGCAGTGACGAGCTACTCTATGGCTACACCTTC.

The chain has TRBV6-5 and TRBJ2-2, with D unresolved. This CDR3 contains 14 residues. Germline values: CDR1 MNHEY, CDR2 SVGAGI. Trimming removed 1 base from V and 1 base from J, with 4 bases in between. This CDR3 reads CASSYFMNTGELFF. CDR3 in DNA: TGTGCCAGCAGTTACTTTATGAACACCGGGGAGCTGTTTTTT.